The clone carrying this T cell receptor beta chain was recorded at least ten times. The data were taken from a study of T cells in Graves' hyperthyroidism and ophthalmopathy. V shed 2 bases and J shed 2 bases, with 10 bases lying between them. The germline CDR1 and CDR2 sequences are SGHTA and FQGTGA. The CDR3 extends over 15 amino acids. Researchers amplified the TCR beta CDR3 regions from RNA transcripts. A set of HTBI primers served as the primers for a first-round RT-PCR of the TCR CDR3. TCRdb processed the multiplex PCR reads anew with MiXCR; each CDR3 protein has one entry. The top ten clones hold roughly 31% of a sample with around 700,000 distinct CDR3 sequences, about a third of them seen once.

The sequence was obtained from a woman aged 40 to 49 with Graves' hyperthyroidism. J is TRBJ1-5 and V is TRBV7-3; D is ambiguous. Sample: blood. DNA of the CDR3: TGTGCCAGCAGCTTAGACGGGTCCGGCAATCAGCCCCAGCATTTT. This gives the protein CASSLDGSGNQPQHF.